Listed below are T cell receptor beta chains from one sample, sequenced in a study of control samples from healthy donors and cancer patients. TCRdb's table, derived via immunoSEQ multiplex PCR, lists solely in-frame clones and lacks some. The repertoire includes 130,000 or so clones, over 90% of them detected once, and approximately 15% sits in the top ten. Sequences were obtained from PBMCs. The source of these receptors is a man between 60 and 75 years old with colorectal cancer. Both conserved end residues are part of each CDR3. Each record gives: CDR3 protein, CDR3 DNA, V gene, J gene, clone size, D gene. A D gene is named only where the DNA matches it firmly. Part of the rows lack a size; the others show once, few, many or a class for expanded clones.

CASSRGQSVYNEQFF,TGTGCCAGCAGCCGCGGACAGTCCGTCTACAATGAGCAGTTCTTC,TRBV3-1/TRBV3-2,TRBJ2-1,once,.
CASRDRLNTEAFF,TGTGCCAGCAGGGACAGGCTAAACACTGAAGCTTTCTTT,TRBV27,TRBJ1-1,once,TRBD1
CASTATGEGVYEQYF,TGTGCCAGCACCGCTACAGGGGAGGGGGTTTACGAGCAGTACTTC,TRBV6-5,TRBJ2-7,.,.
CSASQETQYF,TGCAGTGCTAGTCAAGAGACCCAGTACTTC,TRBV20-1,TRBJ2-5,once,.
CASSYGGDIGELFF,TGTGCCAGCAGTTACGGGGGGGACATCGGGGAGCTGTTTTTT,TRBV6-2/TRBV6-3,TRBJ2-2,.,.
CASSSGGYTDTQYF,TGCGCCAGCAGTAGCGGGGGGTACACAGATACGCAGTATTTT,TRBV5-1,TRBJ2-3,.,TRBD2
CASSLGVSRGTDTQYF,TGTGCCAGCAGCTTAGGCGTTTCCAGGGGCACAGATACGCAGTATTTT,TRBV13,TRBJ2-3,.,.
CASSETGGNSGNTIYF,TGTGCCAGCAGTGAAACGGGGGGCAACTCTGGAAACACCATATATTTT,TRBV6-1,TRBJ1-3,few,.
CSVRRTGGGETQYF,TGCAGCGTACGACGGACAGGGGGCGGAGAGACCCAGTACTTC,TRBV29-1,TRBJ2-5,.,TRBD1
CASQVSDTQYF,TGTGCCAGCCAGGTGTCAGATACGCAGTATTTT,TRBV12-3/TRBV12-4,TRBJ2-3,.,.
CASSLPGPWNYGYTF,TGTGCCAGCAGCTTACCGGGGCCCTGGAACTATGGCTACACCTTC,TRBV13,TRBJ1-2,.,.
CASSLALSDEQYF,TGTGCCAGCAGCTTAGCGCTTTCAGACGAGCAGTACTTC,TRBV7-9,TRBJ2-7,.,.
CASSLSTKETQYF,TGTGCCAGCAGCTTGTCCACTAAAGAGACCCAGTACTTC,TRBV5-6,TRBJ2-5,once,.
CASSQDVVNYGYTF,TGCGCCAGCAGCCAAGATGTGGTTAACTATGGCTACACCTTC,TRBV4-3,TRBJ1-2,.,.
CASRRQQGNSPLHF,TGTGCCAGCAGGAGGCAGCAGGGGAATTCACCCCTCCACTTT,TRBV6-5,TRBJ1-6,.,.
CAWSRDSVNEKLFF,TGTGCCTGGAGTCGGGACAGCGTTAATGAAAAACTGTTTTTT,TRBV30,TRBJ1-4,.,TRBD1
CASSPTGLDSEAFF,TGTGCCAGCAGCCCTACAGGATTGGACAGTGAAGCTTTCTTT,TRBV3-1/TRBV3-2,TRBJ1-1,.,.
CSASVTYGYTF,TGCAGTGCCTCAGTGACCTATGGCTACACCTTC,TRBV20-1,TRBJ1-2,.,.
CASSPLVGLTGGENGYTF,TGTGCCAGCTCACCACTGGTCGGGTTGACAGGGGGCGAGAATGGCTACACCTTC,TRBV18,TRBJ1-2,.,TRBD1
CASSRSGNQPQHF,TGTGCCAGTAGCCGATCAGGCAATCAGCCCCAGCATTTT,TRBV19,TRBJ1-5,once,.
CASSVGAEENQPQHF,TGTGCCAGCAGCGTAGGAGCGGAGGAAAATCAGCCCCAGCATTTT,TRBV9,TRBJ1-5,.,.
CATSERGRAFF,TGTGCCACCAGTGAAAGGGGAAGGGCTTTCTTT,TRBV24-1,TRBJ1-1,.,.
CASKGIGTYEQYF,TGTGCCAGCAAGGGGATAGGGACCTACGAGCAGTACTTC,TRBV3-1/TRBV3-2,TRBJ2-7,.,.
CASSEQVDYEQYF,TGTGCCAGCAGTGAACAGGTAGATTACGAGCAGTACTTC,TRBV2,TRBJ2-7,.,.
CASNTLGTGVYEQYF,TGTGCCAGCAACACGCTCGGGACAGGGGTTTACGAGCAGTACTTC,TRBV6-5,TRBJ2-7,.,TRBD1
CASSQAQGIQPQHF,TGCGCCAGCAGCCAAGCGCAGGGAATTCAGCCCCAGCATTTT,TRBV4-3,TRBJ1-5,.,.
CASSPPGGGYSYNEQFF,TGTGCCAGCTCACCACCGGGAGGGGGGTACTCCTACAATGAGCAGTTCTTC,TRBV18,TRBJ2-1,.,.
CASSGITGRDTLNTEAFF,TGTGCCAGCAGCGGAATCACAGGGCGAGACACGTTGAACACTGAAGCTTTCTTT,TRBV9,TRBJ1-1,.,.
CASSFGMAVMNTEAFF,TGTGCCAGCAGCTTTGGGATGGCGGTTATGAACACTGAAGCTTTCTTT,TRBV5-4,TRBJ1-1,.,.
CASSALGTTNEKLFF,TGTGCCAGCAGCGCGCTCGGGACTACTAATGAAAAACTGTTTTTT,TRBV5-6,TRBJ1-4,.,.
CASSLRSATSTDTQYF,TGTGCCAGCAGTTTGAGGTCAGCCACTAGCACAGATACGCAGTATTTT,TRBV27,TRBJ2-3,.,.
CASSLSQGWGSPLHF,TGTGCCAGCAGTTTATCTCAGGGCTGGGGTTCACCCCTCCACTTT,TRBV27,TRBJ1-6,.,.
CASSQGGGWETKDEQFF,TGCGCCAGCAGCCAAGGGGGCGGTTGGGAAACGAAGGATGAGCAGTTCTTC,TRBV4-1,TRBJ2-1,.,.
CASSRSGGNEQYF,TGTGCCAGCAGTAGGTCGGGGGGGAACGAGCAGTACTTC,TRBV2,TRBJ2-7,.,TRBD2
CASSFNTGTPNYEQYF,TGCGCCAGCAGCTTCAATACCGGGACACCAAACTACGAGCAGTACTTC,TRBV4-1,TRBJ2-7,once,.
CASSLGSSTNTQYF,TGTGCCAGCAGCTTAGGGTCGAGTACAAATACGCAGTATTTT,TRBV7-9,TRBJ2-3,.,.
CASSFEGQGVYGYTF,TGCGCCAGCAGCTTTGAGGGACAGGGGGTTTATGGCTACACCTTC,TRBV5-1,TRBJ1-2,.,TRBD1
CAWSRDVETQYF,TGTGCCTGGAGTCGGGACGTCGAGACCCAGTACTTC,TRBV30,TRBJ2-5,once,.
CSVEQGRVTEAFF,TGCAGCGTCGAACAGGGTCGGGTAACTGAAGCTTTCTTT,TRBV29-1,TRBJ1-1,.,.
CASAGRLAGIQETQYF,TGTGCCAGTGCCGGGAGACTAGCGGGCATTCAAGAGACCCAGTACTTC,TRBV19,TRBJ2-5,.,TRBD2
CATSRDRYPTGELFF,TGTGCCACCAGCAGAGATAGGTACCCCACCGGGGAGCTGTTTTTT,TRBV15,TRBJ2-2,.,.
CASSSSDTIYF,TGTGCCAGCAGCTCGTCTGACACCATATATTTT,TRBV7-2,TRBJ1-3,.,.
CASSLQSETQYF,TGTGCCAGCAGCTTACAATCTGAGACCCAGTACTTC,TRBV7-9,TRBJ2-5,.,.
CASSLALLYGYTF,TGTGCCAGCAGCCTCGCCCTTCTCTACGGCTACACCTTC,TRBV12-3/TRBV12-4,TRBJ1-2,.,.
CASSPGEGLDIQYF,TGTGCCAGCTCACCCGGGGAGGGCCTTGACATTCAGTACTTC,TRBV18,TRBJ2-4,.,TRBD2